The 21 T cell receptor beta chains below come from one sample, sequenced in a study of OX40 agonist ivuxolimab in advanced cancers. Profiled with immunoSEQ multiplex PCR; TCRdb holds only in-frame clones, not every one. The profile shows about 22,000 clones, approximately 86% of them singletons. The sequences come from CD4+ or CD8+ T cells sorted from blood, collected in a trial of the OX40 agonist ivuxolimab. Receptors originate from an adult with an advanced solid tumor such as melanoma, head and neck, liver or kidney cancer.

The rearrangement joins TRBV27 to TRBJ2-3; perhaps TRBD2 as D (6 bases). Trimming removed 9 bases at V and 4 bases at J, with 17 bases between. Germline V gene sequence: CDR1 MNHEY, CDR2 SMNVEV (reference sequence). The CDR3 is made up of 14 amino acids. The CDR3 DNA follows: TGTGCCAGTAAAAACGGGGGATCCCCAGATACGCAGTATTTT. As protein: CASKNGGSPDTQYF.

The V gene is TRBV27, the J gene TRBJ1-1, with D uncertain. CDR3 length: 14 amino acids. The germline V and J ends were trimmed by 1 base and 1 base, with 7 bases remaining between them. The V gene's germline CDR1 is MNHEY and CDR2 SMNVEV (reference sequence). Written as DNA, the CDR3 is TGTGCCAGCAGTTTATACAACGCGAACACTGAAGCTTTCTTT. It specifies CASSLYNANTEAFF.

The chain has TRBV18 and TRBJ1-1; D gene unclear. Germline V gene sequence: CDR1 KGHSH, CDR2 LQKENI. Trimming removed 2 bases at V and 6 bases at J, with 13 bases between. This CDR3 is built from 14 residues. CDR3 region: CASSPRTEGAEAFF. In nucleotides, the CDR3 is TGTGCCAGCTCACCAAGGACGGAGGGCGCTGAAGCTTTCTTT.

The V gene is TRBV4-1, the J gene TRBJ2-5; perhaps TRBD1 as D (5 bases). Germline assignment: CDR1 MGHRA and CDR2 YSYEKL. V was pared by 0 bases and J by 5 bases, with 10 bases between. The length of the CDR3 is 14 residues. CDR3 protein: CASSQERGGETQYF. CDR3 coding DNA: TGCGCCAGCAGCCAAGAAAGGGGTGGGGAGACCCAGTACTTC.

The chain uses TRBV18 and TRBJ2-3; 10 positions agree with TRBD2. This CDR3 has 15 amino acids. Germline-derived CDR1 and CDR2 are KGHSH and LQKENI. Trimming removed 0 bases from V and 9 bases from J; junction bases left unmatched: 6. CDR3 sequence (DNA): TGTGCCAGCTCACCACCTAGCGGGGGGAGCAGAACGCAGTATTTT. Amino acid sequence: CASSPPSGGSRTQYF. Together with reference TRBV18 and TRBJ2-3, the CDR3 gives the full variable domain: NAGVMQNPRHLVRRRGQEARLRCSPMKGHSHVYWYRQLPEEGLKFMVYLQKENIIDESGMPKERFSAEFPKEGPSILRIQQVVRGDSAAYFCASSPPSGGSRTQYFGPGTRLTVL.

The rearrangement joins TRBV6-6 to TRBJ2-3; D may be TRBD1 or TRBD2 (5 bases each). Trimming stripped 1 base from V and 2 bases from J, with 7 bases between. CDR1 is MNHNY and CDR2 is SVGAGI in the germline V gene (reference sequence). The CDR3 is 14 amino acids. The CDR3 region has the DNA TGTGCCAGCAGTTACTTGGGGGTCACAGATACGCAGTATTTT. It codes for CASSYLGVTDTQYF.

CDR3 protein: CASSLIASNQPQHF. The CDR3 DNA follows: TGTGCCAGCAGTTTAATAGCTAGCAATCAGCCCCAGCATTTT. The V call is TRBV27, the J call TRBJ1-5, with no clear D. Per germline, CDR1 MNHEY and CDR2 SMNVEV (reference sequence). V lost 2 bases to trimming and J lost 0 bases, with 5 bases between them. The CDR3 is made up of 14 amino acids.

J is TRBJ1-6 and V is TRBV19; 9 bases align to TRBD1. Germline assignment: CDR1 LNHDA and CDR2 SQIVND (reference sequence). V shed 3 bases, J shed 7 bases, and the junction held 4 bases outside the gene matches. The CDR3 extends over 15 amino acids. CDR3 coding DNA: TGTGCCAGTAGTATCGCAACAGGGGGCAATTCACCCCTCCACTTT. This gives the protein CASSIATGGNSPLHF.

This chain links TRBV2 with TRBJ1-2; tentatively, D is TRBD1 (5 bases). Trimming stripped 8 bases from V and 3 bases from J, with 13 bases between. CDR3 length: 13 residues. Germline assignment: CDR1 SNHLY and CDR2 FYNNEI. CDR3: CASGGGLDYGYTF. CDR3 DNA: TGTGCCAGCGGGGGGGGTCTAGACTATGGCTACACCTTC.

The J gene is TRBJ2-7, the V gene TRBV5-5, with D hard to call. This CDR3 spans 15 amino acids. Germline V gene sequence: CDR1 SGHKS, CDR2 YYEKEE (reference sequence). V gave up 0 bases and J gave up 0 bases, with 10 bases separating them. CDR3: CASSLGQVSSYEQYF. In DNA form, the CDR3 reads TGTGCCAGCAGCTTGGGCCAGGTGAGCTCCTACGAGCAGTACTTC.

The chain employs TRBV6-5 and TRBJ1-5, with a weak D call TRBD1 (6 bases). The CDR3 is 13 amino acids. The ends were cut back, 7 bases at V and 4 bases at J, with 11 bases in the middle. Per germline, CDR1 MNHEY and CDR2 SVGAGI. DNA of the CDR3: TGTGCCAGCATCCTCGACAGGAATCAGCCCCAGCATTTT. It encodes CASILDRNQPQHF.

This rearrangement joins TRBV5-4 to TRBJ1-1, with no clear D. The CDR3 loop spans 15 amino acids. Germline CDR1 and CDR2: SGHNT and YYREEE (reference sequence). With 0 bases removed from V and 4 bases from J, the gap between germline ends came to 13 bases. CDR3 bases: TGTGCCAGCAGCTTGGCCGAGGGCTGGGGCACTGAAGCTTTCTTT. It specifies CASSLAEGWGTEAFF.

The chain joins TRBV27 to TRBJ2-1; 12 bases match TRBD2. The CDR3 spans 17 residues. Germline V gene sequence: CDR1 MNHEY, CDR2 SMNVEV (reference sequence). The V segment lost 6 bases and the J segment 0 bases; nucleotides outside the gene matches: 6. CDR3 residues: CASRGLAGHYSYNEQFF. The CDR3 DNA sequence: TGTGCCAGCAGGGGACTAGCGGGTCACTACTCCTACAATGAGCAGTTCTTC.

The V gene is TRBV2, the J gene TRBJ2-3; no firm D call. The CDR3 length is 14 residues. Germline CDR1 is SNHLY and CDR2 is FYNNEI. Trimming removed 5 bases from V and 0 bases from J, with 9 bases in between. In DNA, the CDR3 is TGTGCCAGCAGTCTTTCCAGAAGCACAGATACGCAGTATTTT. Translated, it gives CASSLSRSTDTQYF.

The chain carries TRBV5-6 and TRBJ2-1; tentatively, D is TRBD2 (6 bases). The CDR3 totals 19 residues. V lost 4 bases and J lost 7, with 30 bases in between. Germline CDR1 reads SGHDT; CDR2 reads YYEEEE. In DNA form, the CDR3 reads TGTGCCAGCAGCCGCCCGGCTGACATGGTTCGCGGAGGGGTAAATGAGCAGTTCTTC. Translation: CASSRPADMVRGGVNEQFF.

V gene TRBV4-1 combines with J gene TRBJ1-4; tentatively, D is TRBD1 (5 bases). The CDR3 length is 14 residues. From germline, CDR1 is MGHRA and CDR2 YSYEKL. Trimming pared 1 base from V and 10 bases from J, leaving 13 bases between. The CDR3 coding sequence is TGCGCCAGCAGCCAAGTAGGGACCGGAGGAAAACTGTTTTTT. Translated, it gives CASSQVGTGGKLFF.

The CDR3: CASSPPRLGIGAGELFF. The CDR3, as DNA: TGTGCCAGCAGCCCTCCCAGACTAGGTATAGGCGCCGGGGAGCTGTTTTTT. This rearrangement joins TRBV7-3 to TRBJ2-2; D might be TRBD2 (6 bases). V lost 5 bases and J lost 6, with 22 bases in between. The CDR3 extends over 17 amino acids. The germline V gene has CDR1 SGHTA and CDR2 FQGTGA.

The chain combines TRBV25-1 with TRBJ1-1; 7 nucleotides align to TRBD1. The germline V gene encodes CDR1 MGHDK and CDR2 SYGVNS. V lost 6 bases to trimming and J lost 2 bases; unmatched junction nucleotides: 3. There are 13 residues in the CDR3. CDR3 bases: TGTGCCAGCAGGCAGGGGGGTAACACTGAAGCTTTCTTT. The encoded protein is CASRQGGNTEAFF.

V and J are TRBV2 and TRBJ2-5, with 9 bases fitting TRBD1. Trimming cost V 10 bases and J 3 bases; bases outside gene matches: 9. Germline V gene sequence: CDR1 SNHLY, CDR2 FYNNEI. The CDR3 extends over 14 amino acids. CDR3: CATRQGVMEETQYF. CDR3 nucleotide sequence: TGTGCCACCCGACAGGGGGTTATGGAAGAGACCCAGTACTTC.

This chain uses TRBV6-5 with TRBJ1-1; D is ambiguous. Germline V gives CDR1 MNHEY, CDR2 SVGAGI. V was trimmed by 2 bases and J by 4 bases, leaving 8 bases between them. This CDR3 contains 13 residues. CDR3 sequence: CASSYGMGTEAFF. The CDR3 coding sequence is TGTGCCAGCAGTTACGGGATGGGCACTGAAGCTTTCTTT.

This clone has only one observation. This chain links TRBV27 with TRBJ2-6; no definite D call. The CDR3 spans 15 residues. Germline CDR1 and CDR2: MNHEY and SMNVEV (reference sequence). Trimming removed 0 bases from V and 0 bases from J, with 3 bases in between. The CDR3 DNA follows: TGTGCCAGCAGTTTATCAGTCTCTGGGGCCAACGTCCTGACTTTC. The encoded protein is CASSLSVSGANVLTF.